This T cell receptor (beta chain) appears in the sequencing data of a study of T cells in Graves' hyperthyroidism and ophthalmopathy. Study details: Peripheral blood specimens were obtained at initial diagnosis, prior to any treatment.

The hyperthyroidism was newly diagnosed and had lasted under 2 months; the patients were aged 18 to 65. Lactation, pregnancy, other autoimmune disease or uncontrolled infection led to exclusion of patients. The source of the PBMCs was 10 ml of fresh peripheral blood. The CDR3 regions of TCR beta were amplified from RNA transcripts. The HTBI set primed first-round TCR CDR3 RT-PCR. TCRdb called the multiplex PCR reads again in MiXCR, with one record for every CDR3 protein. The sample has roughly 380,000 distinct CDR3 sequences, over 11% seen once. This clonotype appeared a few times. It may be a read error: a sequence one base away is much more abundant. Germline loops: CDR1 GTSNPN, CDR2 SVGIG (reference sequence). The CDR3 consists of 14 residues. Unmatched junction bases numbered 6, after V lost 8 bases and J lost 2 bases.

The origin of this receptor is a woman aged 55-70 years with Graves' hyperthyroidism. Sequencing input: blood. This chain joins TRBV30 and TRBJ2-3; TRBD2 matches 11 bases. CDR3 protein: CARRLAGSTDTQYF. The CDR3 region has the DNA TGTGCCCGGCGACTAGCGGGGTCCACAGATACGCAGTATTTT.